Listed here are 30 T cell receptor beta chains from one sample, sequenced in a study of CD8+ T cells in alopecia areata. Treatment given: oral pan-JAK inhibitor, 5-10 mg twice daily. RNA was extracted and reverse transcribed into cDNA as the sequencing template. Assay: immunoSEQ multiplex PCR; the TCRdb copy retains only in-frame clones and omits some. The sample holds some 200,000 clones, roughly 64% seen once. The sequencing used CD4+ T cells sorted from blood, collected at week 24, from a patient treated with tofacitinib. The receptors derive from a human donor with alopecia areata.

The rearrangement joins TRBV18 to TRBJ2-7; D is unresolved. Trimming shortened V by 6 bases and J by 4 bases, and 13 bases separated the two germline ends. The germline V gene encodes CDR1 KGHSH and CDR2 LQKENI. The CDR3 extends over 13 amino acids. CDR3 in DNA: TGTGCCAGCTCGCCATACACGCAATACGAGCAGTACTTC. It specifies CASSPYTQYEQYF.

This rearrangement joins TRBV30 to TRBJ2-1; the D is unclear. This CDR3 contains 11 residues. Germline-derived CDR1 and CDR2 are GTSNPN and SVGIG (reference sequence). V was shortened by 3 bases and J by 13 bases, with 13 bases between the two germline ends. This CDR3 reads CAWSDLREQFF. Written as DNA, the CDR3 is TGTGCCTGGAGCGACCTTAGGGAACAGTTCTTC.

The V and J genes are TRBV30 and TRBJ2-5, with 10 bases aligning to TRBD2. CDR1 and CDR2 (germline): GTSNPN, SVGIG (reference sequence). CDR3 length equals 14 residues. V lost 1 base to trimming and J lost 4 bases; unmatched junction nucleotides: 3. The CDR3 loop reads CAWSALAGAETQYF. CDR3 nucleotides: TGTGCCTGGAGTGCCCTAGCGGGAGCAGAGACCCAGTACTTC.

The chain carries TRBV6-5 and TRBJ1-4; D unresolved. V was shortened by 5 bases and J by 0 bases, with 10 bases between the two germline ends. Per the germline V gene, CDR1 is MNHEY and CDR2 is SVGAGI. The length of the CDR3 is 15 residues. CDR3 in amino acids: CASSPNSATNEKLFF. The CDR3 DNA sequence: TGTGCCAGCAGTCCAAACAGTGCAACTAATGAAAAACTGTTTTTT.

V usage is TRBV11-2 and J usage is TRBJ2-1; D gene unclear. Germline lookup yields CDR1 SGHAT and CDR2 FQNNGV. CDR3 length: 11 residues. V lost 6 bases to trimming and J lost 10 bases, with 10 bases between them. The CDR3 coding sequence is TGTGCCAGCAGATCGGGTGGGGAGCAGTTCTTC. Translation gives CASRSGGEQFF.

J is TRBJ2-7 and V is TRBV6-5, with 7 positions matching TRBD1. This CDR3 has 14 amino acids. V was clipped by 4 bases and J by 4 bases; unmatched bases: 7. Germline V gives CDR1 MNHEY, CDR2 SVGAGI. For the CDR3, the DNA is TGTGCCAGCAGTTTGTACAGGGGCAATTACGAGCAGTACTTC. It translates to CASSLYRGNYEQYF.

The chain recombines TRBV5-4 with TRBJ2-3, with TRBD2 matching over 10 bases. The CDR3 covers 16 residues. After removal of 3 bases from V and 6 bases from J, the junction contained 10 bases not matched to a gene. Germline CDR1 reads SGHNT; CDR2 reads YYREEE (reference sequence). The CDR3 DNA reads TGTGCCAGCAGCTCCCTTTGGGAGCGGGGGGGGGATACGCAGTATTTT. It yields the protein CASSSLWERGGDTQYF.

The chain employs TRBV4-2 and TRBJ1-3, with D uncertain. Germline V gene data show CDR1 as LGHNA and CDR2 as YNFKEQ. The ends were cut back, 4 bases at V and 0 bases at J, with 16 bases in the middle. CDR3 length: 17 residues. The CDR3, as DNA: TGTGCCAGCAGCCCACCTCGGGGATCAAGCTCTGGAAACACCATATATTTT. It is translated as CASSPPRGSSSGNTIYF.

Points on this clone: The sample carries other DNA sequences with the same CDR3. The J gene is TRBJ2-5, the V gene TRBV19; D is ambiguous. CDR3 size: 11 residues. The germline CDR1 and CDR2 sequences are LNHDA and SQIVND (reference sequence). V shed 5 bases and J shed 5 bases, with 6 bases lying between them. CDR3 nucleotides: TGTGCCAGTAGTTTACAGGAGACCCAGTACTTC. Residues: CASSLQETQYF.

About this clone itself: One junction end does not reproduce the germline sequence, and a read error may be involved. V is TRBV6-5 and J is TRBJ1-1; no firm D call. In germline, CDR1 is MNHEY, CDR2 SVGAGI. The CDR3 consists of 13 residues. The CDR3 region has the DNA TGTGCCAGCATAAACAGACAAAACACTGAAGCTTCCTTT. This sequence encodes CASINRQNTEASF.

Of note for this clone: Just one base apart from a much larger clone, this may be a read error. The chain links TRBV7-3 to TRBJ2-3; D gene ambiguous. Trimming removed 1 base from V and 4 bases from J, with 6 bases in between. Germline V gene data show CDR1 as SGHTA and CDR2 as FQGTGA. CDR3 length equals 13 residues. In nucleotides, the CDR3 is TGTGCCAGCAGCTTAAGGCCCTCAGATACGCAGTATTTT. Translation: CASSLRPSDTQYF.

This clone was recorded many times. The V and J genes are TRBV4-1 and TRBJ1-1; D remains unclear. Germline CDR1 reads MGHRA; CDR2 reads YSYEKL. V was shortened by 0 bases and J by 1 base, with 6 bases between the two germline ends. This CDR3 comprises 14 residues. The CDR3 coding sequence is TGCGCCAGCAGCCAAGATTGGGAGAACACTGAAGCTTTCTTT. It encodes CASSQDWENTEAFF.

V is TRBV5-4 and J is TRBJ2-3; 14 nucleotides align to TRBD2. With 3 bases clipped from V and 3 bases from J, the junction kept 0 bases outside the gene matches. The CDR3 is 15 residues long. CDR1 and CDR2 (germline): SGHNT, YYREEE (reference sequence). CDR3 DNA: TGTGCCAGCAGCTGGACTAGCGGGGGGACAGATACGCAGTATTTT. It yields the protein CASSWTSGGTDTQYF.

The chain recombines TRBV4-1 with TRBJ2-3; 14 nucleotides align to TRBD2. V trimming: 4 bases; J trimming: 3 bases; junction bases outside the gene matches: 6. The CDR3 runs 17 residues. The germline gives CDR1 MGHRA, CDR2 YSYEKL. DNA of the CDR3: TGCGCCAGCAGCCCCAAAAGGACTAGCGGGGGGACAGATACGCAGTATTTT. This sequence encodes CASSPKRTSGGTDTQYF.

This chain joins TRBV29-1 and TRBJ2-1; TRBD2 might be the D (5 bases). This CDR3 comprises 12 residues. Germline CDR1 is SQVTM and CDR2 is ANQGSEA. The V gene lost 3 bases and the J gene lost 9 bases, with 12 bases spanning the gap. The CDR3, as DNA: TGCAGCGTTGACCGGTTCGGGGTTGAGCAGTTCTTC. Protein sequence: CSVDRFGVEQFF.

The chain employs TRBV30 and TRBJ2-1; D is unresolved. V lost 2 bases and J 3 bases, leaving 2 bases between the germline ends. The germline CDR1 and CDR2 sequences are GTSNPN and SVGIG (reference sequence). CDR3 length: 11 amino acids. In nucleotides, the CDR3 is TGTGCCTGGAGTCTCTACAATGAGCAGTTCTTC. Translation gives CAWSLYNEQFF.

The CDR3 nucleotides are TGTGCCACCAGCAGGCCCGGGACAGGGGGAGGCAATCAGCCCCAGCATTTT. Translated, it gives CATSRPGTGGGNQPQHF. The chain is built from TRBV15 and TRBJ1-5; 11 bases are a match to TRBD1. The CDR3 length is 17 residues. Germline CDR1 is LNHNV and CDR2 is YYDKDF (reference sequence). With 3 bases clipped from V and 2 bases from J, the junction kept 6 bases outside the gene matches.

This rearrangement joins TRBV6-5 to TRBJ2-5, with 10 bases lining up with TRBD2. Germline V gene sequence: CDR1 MNHEY, CDR2 SVGAGI. The CDR3 contains 16 residues. V lost 2 bases, J lost 5 bases, and 8 bases stayed unmatched. CDR3 protein: CASSYHSSGSVETQYF. The CDR3 DNA follows: TGTGCCAGCAGTTACCACTCTAGCGGGAGTGTTGAGACCCAGTACTTC.

The rearrangement links TRBV5-1 to TRBJ1-1; 12 positions agree with TRBD1. The germline gives CDR1 SGHRS, CDR2 YFSETQ. V lost 0 bases and J lost 7; bases outside the gene matches: 4. This CDR3 has 15 residues. The CDR3 here is CASSLDGTGGVEAFF. The CDR3 region has the DNA TGCGCCAGCAGCTTGGATGGGACAGGGGGCGTTGAAGCTTTCTTT.

The CDR3 region has the DNA TGTGCCAGCAGCCAAGAGGTGGGGGCTGGAGAAAAACTGTTTTTT. As protein: CASSQEVGAGEKLFF. This chain links TRBV14 with TRBJ1-4; a possible D gene is TRBD1 (6 bases). The germline V gene has CDR1 SGHDN and CDR2 FVKESK. The length of the CDR3 is 15 residues. Trimming took 0 bases from V and 8 from J, leaving 13 bases between them.

The chain employs TRBV7-2 and TRBJ2-1, with 7 bases identical to TRBD2. V trimming: 5 bases; J trimming: 6 bases; junction bases outside the gene matches: 10. The germline gives CDR1 SGHTA, CDR2 FQGNSA. The CDR3 is made up of 15 amino acids. CDR3 region: CASSPGLDRGNEQFF. The CDR3 DNA is TGTGCCAGCAGCCCCGGACTAGATCGGGGCAATGAGCAGTTCTTC.

The V and J genes are TRBV25-1 and TRBJ2-5, with TRBD1 matching 8 bases. Trimming cost V 4 bases and J 3 bases; bases outside gene matches: 10. CDR1 and CDR2 from the germline V gene are MGHDK and SYGVNS. The CDR3 is made up of 16 amino acids. CDR3 loop: CASSGITGGGKETQYF. The CDR3 DNA sequence: TGTGCCAGCAGTGGGATAACAGGGGGAGGAAAAGAGACCCAGTACTTC.

The gene calls are TRBV2 and TRBJ1-1; D is possibly TRBD1 (5 bases). With 7 bases removed from V and 1 base from J, the gap between germline ends came to 10 bases. This CDR3 region has 13 residues. The germline gives CDR1 SNHLY, CDR2 FYNNEI. Here the CDR3 DNA reads TGTGCCAGCACCACAGGTGCGAACACTGAAGCTTTCTTT. Translating gives CASTTGANTEAFF.

In this sample, this clone turned up a few times. V gene TRBV11-1 combines with J gene TRBJ2-2; 7 bases align to TRBD1. Germline loops: CDR1 SGHAT, CDR2 FQDESV (reference sequence). After removal of 5 bases from V and 0 bases from J, the junction contained 9 bases not matched to a gene. CDR3 length: 17 amino acids. The CDR3 sequence: CASSPARQGANTGELFF. In DNA, the CDR3 is TGTGCCAGCAGCCCCGCGAGGCAGGGGGCGAACACCGGGGAGCTGTTTTTT.

The chain carries TRBV4-3 and TRBJ2-3, with D perhaps TRBD1 or TRBD2 (5 bases each). The V end lost 0 bases, the J end lost 2 bases, and 12 bases lay between the germline ends. The CDR3 runs to 16 residues. The germline gives CDR1 LGHNA, CDR2 YSLEER. The CDR3 loop reads CASSQDRGSITDTQYF. The CDR3 DNA follows: TGCGCCAGCAGCCAAGATCGGGGCAGTATCACAGATACGCAGTATTTT.

The CDR3 loop is CASSSLALAGGGYNEQFF. CDR3 coding DNA: TGTGCCAGCAGCTCGCTAGCGCTAGCGGGCGGAGGGTACAATGAGCAGTTCTTC. The chain has TRBV5-6 and TRBJ2-1, with TRBD2 identical over 8 bases. The CDR3 covers 18 residues. Per germline, CDR1 SGHDT and CDR2 YYEEEE. After removal of 3 bases from V and 4 bases from J, the junction contained 15 bases not matched to a gene.

In regard to this clone: Sequence at one end of the junction differs from germline and may be a read error. V gene TRBV5-6 combines with J gene TRBJ1-4, with a weak D call TRBD1 (6 bases). The V gene's germline CDR1 is SGHDT and CDR2 YYEEEE. This CDR3 has 15 residues. The CDR3 DNA sequence: TGTGCCAGCAGCCGATCGGGACAAGTTAATGACAAACTGTTTTTT. Protein product: CASSRSGQVNDKLFF.

The chain recombines TRBV11-2 with TRBJ2-7, with 10 bases identical to TRBD1. The CDR3 is 14 residues long. After removal of 1 base from V and 6 bases from J, the junction contained 3 bases not matched to a gene. Looked up from germline, CDR1 is SGHAT and CDR2 is FQNNGV. This CDR3 is CASSLGQGAGEQYF. CDR3 DNA sequence: TGTGCCAGCAGCTTAGGACAGGGGGCGGGCGAGCAGTACTTC.

A few counts support this clone. The chain carries TRBV6-1 and TRBJ2-7; D may be TRBD1 (6 bases). V lost 4 bases to trimming and J lost 7 bases, with 11 bases between them. Per germline, CDR1 MNHNS and CDR2 SASEGT. The CDR3 contains 12 residues. CDR3 DNA: TGTGCCAGCAGTGTAGGGACACGGGAGCAGTACTTC. This codes for CASSVGTREQYF.

This chain links TRBV6-4 with TRBJ2-5, with TRBD2 as a possible D gene (6 bases). The CDR3 has 14 amino acids. V was clipped by 4 bases and J by 2 bases, with 11 bases between them. The V gene's germline CDR1 is MRHNA and CDR2 SNTAGT. CDR3 protein: CASSAFGGQETQYF. CDR3 DNA sequence: TGTGCCAGCAGTGCCTTTGGAGGGCAAGAGACCCAGTACTTC.